Following are 10 T cell receptor beta chains from one sample sequenced in a study of control samples from healthy donors and cancer patients. Here immunoSEQ multiplex PCR was the method, and the copy in TCRdb shows in-frame clones only, minus some. The table lists around 130,000 clones, 80% to 90% of them singletons. Sequencing input: blood. The receptors shown here come from a man aged 25-40 years in good health.

This sequence joins TRBV27 and TRBJ1-2; the match to TRBD1 covers 7 bases. Germline V gives CDR1 MNHEY, CDR2 SMNVEV (reference sequence). The CDR3 has 14 residues. V was pared by 3 bases and J by 6 bases, with 7 bases of the junction left unmatched. CDR3 in amino acids: CASSFRDSRNGYTF. CDR3 nucleotides: TGTGCCAGCAGTTTCCGGGACAGTAGGAATGGCTACACCTTC.

This clone was seen only once. This chain links TRBV7-9 with TRBJ1-3; TRBD1 might be the D (5 bases). The CDR3 loop spans 17 amino acids. The germline gives CDR1 SEHNR, CDR2 FQNEAQ (reference sequence). The germline V and J ends were trimmed by 0 bases and 0 bases, with 12 bases remaining between them. The CDR3 DNA sequence: TGTGCCAGCAGCTTAGCGTGGGAGGGGATCTCTGGAAACACCATATATTTT. Translation: CASSLAWEGISGNTIYF. The whole variable domain, remainder taken from reference TRBV7-9 and TRBJ1-3, is DTGVSQNPRHKITKRGQNVTFRCDPISEHNRLYWYRQTLGQGPEFLTYFQNEAQLEKSRLLSDRFSAERPKGSFSTLEIQRTEQGDSAMYLCASSLAWEGISGNTIYFGEGSWLTVV.

The V gene is TRBV3-1 (or the pseudogene TRBV3-2), the J gene TRBJ1-6, with 9 bases matching TRBD1. Germline CDR1 LGHDT, CDR2 YNNKEL (reference sequence). The CDR3 is 15 residues long. V shed 7 bases and J 7 bases; nucleotides not matched to a gene: 8. CDR3 protein: CASTPRGQGNSPLHF. The CDR3, as DNA: TGTGCCAGCACCCCCCGAGGACAGGGGAATTCACCCCTCCACTTT.

The chain couples TRBV24-1 to TRBJ1-1, with D unresolved. Germline loops: CDR1 KGHDR, CDR2 SFDVKD. This CDR3 has 11 amino acids. V was trimmed by 10 bases and J by 0 bases, leaving 5 bases between them. The DNA of the CDR3 is TGTGCCACTGCTATGAACACTGAAGCTTTCTTT. This gives the protein CATAMNTEAFF.

The chain carries TRBV30 and TRBJ1-1; 9 bases are shared with TRBD1. The CDR3 covers 16 residues. Germline V gives CDR1 GTSNPN, CDR2 SVGIG (reference sequence). Trimming removed 3 bases from V and 4 bases from J; junction bases left unmatched: 12. The CDR3 sequence: CAWRRTGVARGTEAFF. The DNA of the CDR3 is TGTGCCTGGAGGAGGACAGGGGTCGCCAGGGGCACTGAAGCTTTCTTT.

The genes are TRBV27 and TRBJ2-1; 9 bases are a match to TRBD1. This CDR3 is 15 amino acids long. Germline-derived CDR1 and CDR2 are MNHEY and SMNVEV (reference sequence). V lost 6 bases to trimming and J lost 3 bases; unmatched junction nucleotides: 6. This CDR3 reads CASRSGQGFYNEQFF. CDR3 coding DNA: TGTGCCAGCAGATCGGGACAGGGATTCTACAATGAGCAGTTCTTC.

V is TRBV7-9 and J is TRBJ1-1; D gene unclear. CDR1 is SEHNR, CDR2 FQNEAQ, per germline (reference sequence). Trimming shortened V by 3 bases and J by 6 bases, and 5 bases separated the two germline ends. The length of the CDR3 is 11 residues. The CDR3 is CASSLSAEAFF. The CDR3 nucleotides read TGTGCCAGCAGCTTGAGCGCTGAAGCTTTCTTT.

The rearrangement links TRBV29-1 to TRBJ1-4, with D unclear. Germline CDR1 and CDR2: SQVTM and ANQGSEA. With 1 base removed from V and 4 bases from J, the gap between germline ends came to 4 bases. This CDR3 has 12 residues. The CDR3 region is CSVEGVNEKLFF. Here the CDR3 DNA reads TGCAGCGTTGAAGGGGTTAATGAAAAACTGTTTTTT.

The table lists this clone with a few counts. The chain recombines TRBV11-3 with TRBJ2-7, with 11 bases that match TRBD1. There are 17 residues in the CDR3. After removal of 0 bases from V and 1 base from J, the junction contained 5 bases not matched to a gene. Germline V gene data show CDR1 as SGHNT and CDR2 as YENEEA. CDR3 loop: CASSLEGQGVYSYEQYF. CDR3 bases: TGTGCCAGCAGCTTAGAGGGACAGGGGGTTTATTCCTACGAGCAGTACTTC. The entire variable domain, with the rest obtained from reference TRBV11-3 and TRBJ2-7, is as follows: EAGVVQSPRYKIIEKKQPVAFWCNPISGHNTLYWYLQNLGQGPELLIRYENEEAVDDSQLPKDRFSAERLKGVDSTLKIQPAELGDSAVYLCASSLEGQGVYSYEQYFGPGTRLTVT.

J is TRBJ2-1 and V is TRBV9; D may be TRBD1 or TRBD2 (6 bases each). V shed 4 bases and J shed 3 bases, with 14 bases lying between them. Germline CDR1 is SGDLS and CDR2 is YYNGEE. CDR3 length equals 15 residues. Here the CDR3 DNA reads TGTGCCAGCAGCCCCGAGGGGGGTCACTACAATGAGCAGTTCTTC. Its translation: CASSPEGGHYNEQFF.